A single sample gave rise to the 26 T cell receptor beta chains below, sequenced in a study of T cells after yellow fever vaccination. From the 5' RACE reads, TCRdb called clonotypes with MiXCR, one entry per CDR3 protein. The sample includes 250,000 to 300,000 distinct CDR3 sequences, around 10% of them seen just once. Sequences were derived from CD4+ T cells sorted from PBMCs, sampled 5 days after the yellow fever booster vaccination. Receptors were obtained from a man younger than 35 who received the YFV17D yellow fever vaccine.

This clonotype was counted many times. The CDR3 here is CASSQSDTQYF. For the CDR3, the DNA is TGCGCCAGCAGTCAATCAGATACGCAGTATTTT. This rearrangement joins TRBV10-2 to TRBJ2-3, with D unclear. Trimming took 5 bases from V and 4 from J, leaving 4 bases between them. The germline CDR1 and CDR2 sequences are WSHSY and SAAADI. This CDR3 has 11 residues.

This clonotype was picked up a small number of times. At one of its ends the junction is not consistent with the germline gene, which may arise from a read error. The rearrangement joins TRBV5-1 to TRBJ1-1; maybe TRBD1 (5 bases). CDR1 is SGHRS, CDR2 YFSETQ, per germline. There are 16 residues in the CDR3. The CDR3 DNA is TGCGCCAGCAGCCTCCGATGGGGGGGAGGGAACCCTGAAGCTTTCTTT. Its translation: CASSLRWGGGNPEAFF.

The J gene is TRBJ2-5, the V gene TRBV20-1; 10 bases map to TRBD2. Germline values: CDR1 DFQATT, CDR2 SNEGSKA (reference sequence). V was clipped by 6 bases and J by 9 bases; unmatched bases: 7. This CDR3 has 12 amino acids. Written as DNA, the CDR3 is TGCAGTGCGGAGACTAGCGGGTTTTCCCAGTACTTC. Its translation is CSAETSGFSQYF.

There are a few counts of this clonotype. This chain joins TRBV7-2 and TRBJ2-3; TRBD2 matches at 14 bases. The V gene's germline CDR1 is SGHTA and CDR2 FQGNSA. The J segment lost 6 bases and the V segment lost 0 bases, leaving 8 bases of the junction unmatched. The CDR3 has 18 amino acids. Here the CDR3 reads CASSLASGLAGVRDTQYF. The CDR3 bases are TGTGCCAGCAGCTTAGCTTCGGGACTAGCGGGGGTCCGCGATACGCAGTATTTT.

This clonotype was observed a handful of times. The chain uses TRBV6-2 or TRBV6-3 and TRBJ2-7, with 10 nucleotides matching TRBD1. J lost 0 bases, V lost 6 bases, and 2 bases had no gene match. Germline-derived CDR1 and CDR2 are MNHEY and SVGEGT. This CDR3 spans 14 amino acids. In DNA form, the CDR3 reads TGTGCCAGCAGGAGGACAGGGGGCTCCTACGAGCAGTACGTC. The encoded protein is CASRRTGGSYEQYV.

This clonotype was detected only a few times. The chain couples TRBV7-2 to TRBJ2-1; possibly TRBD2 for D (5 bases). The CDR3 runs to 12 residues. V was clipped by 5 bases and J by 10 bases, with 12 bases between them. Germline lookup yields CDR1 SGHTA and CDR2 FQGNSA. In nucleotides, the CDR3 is TGTGCCAGCAGCATCAGCGACTACGAGCAGTTCTTC. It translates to CASSISDYEQFF. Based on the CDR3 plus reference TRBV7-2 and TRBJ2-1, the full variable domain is GAGVSQSPSNKVTEKGKDVELRCDPISGHTALYWYRQSLGQGLEFLIYFQGNSAPDKSGLPSDRFSAERTGGSVSTLTIQRTQQEDSAVYLCASSISDYEQFFGPGTRLTVL.

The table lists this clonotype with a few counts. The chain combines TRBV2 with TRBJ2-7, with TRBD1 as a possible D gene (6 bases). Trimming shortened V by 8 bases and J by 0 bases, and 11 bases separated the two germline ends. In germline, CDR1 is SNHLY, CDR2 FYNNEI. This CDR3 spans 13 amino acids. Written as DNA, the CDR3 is TGTGCCAGCGCAGACAGGCGCTCCTACGAGCAGTACGTC. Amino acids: CASADRRSYEQYV.

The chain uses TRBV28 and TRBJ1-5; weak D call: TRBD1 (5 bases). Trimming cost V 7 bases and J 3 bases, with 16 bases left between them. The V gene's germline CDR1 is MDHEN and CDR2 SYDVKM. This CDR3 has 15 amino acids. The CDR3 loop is CASIVGAHLNQPQHF. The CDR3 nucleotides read TGTGCCAGCATCGTCGGGGCCCATCTCAATCAGCCCCAGCATTTT.

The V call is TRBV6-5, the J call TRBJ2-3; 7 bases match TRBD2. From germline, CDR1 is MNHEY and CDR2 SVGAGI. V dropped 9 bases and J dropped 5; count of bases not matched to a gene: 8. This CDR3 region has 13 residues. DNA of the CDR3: TGTGCCAGTTCTCTCCCGGGGGGAGATACGCAGTATTTT. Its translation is CASSLPGGDTQYF.

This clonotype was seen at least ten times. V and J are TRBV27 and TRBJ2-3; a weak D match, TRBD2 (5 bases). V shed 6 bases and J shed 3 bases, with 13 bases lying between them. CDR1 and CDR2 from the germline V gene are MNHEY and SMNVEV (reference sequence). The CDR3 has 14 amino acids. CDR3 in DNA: TGTGCCAGCAGGATGGGCAGGAGGACAGATACGCAGTATTTT. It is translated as CASRMGRRTDTQYF.

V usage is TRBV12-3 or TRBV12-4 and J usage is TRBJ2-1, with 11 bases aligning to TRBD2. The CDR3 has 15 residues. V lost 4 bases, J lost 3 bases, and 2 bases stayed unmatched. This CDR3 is CASSSSGGFYNEQFF. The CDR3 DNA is TGTGCCAGCAGTTCTAGCGGGGGGTTCTACAATGAGCAGTTCTTC.

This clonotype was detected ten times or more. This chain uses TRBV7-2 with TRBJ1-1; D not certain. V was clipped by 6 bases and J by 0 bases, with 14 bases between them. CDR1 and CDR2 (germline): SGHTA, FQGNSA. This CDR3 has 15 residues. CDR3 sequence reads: CASSPSSQMNTEAFF. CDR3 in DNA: TGTGCCAGCAGTCCCTCCTCGCAGATGAACACTGAAGCTTTCTTT.

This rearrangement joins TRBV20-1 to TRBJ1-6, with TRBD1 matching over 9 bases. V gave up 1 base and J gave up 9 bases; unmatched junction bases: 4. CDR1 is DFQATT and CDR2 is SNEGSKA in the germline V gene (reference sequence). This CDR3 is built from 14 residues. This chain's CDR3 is CSARAGTGISPLHF. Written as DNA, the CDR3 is TGCAGTGCTAGAGCGGGGACAGGGATTTCACCCCTCCACTTT.

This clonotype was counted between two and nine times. The CDR3 coding sequence is TGTGCCAGCAGCTTACAGCTTCAAGGTGGAAGTGGCTACACCTTC. Amino acids: CASSLQLQGGSGYTF. The rearrangement uses TRBV7-2 and TRBJ1-2; D is uncertain. The CDR3 is made up of 15 amino acids. Germline V CDR1 and CDR2: SGHTA, FQGNSA. The germline V and J ends were trimmed by 2 bases and 7 bases, with 17 bases remaining between them.

This chain's CDR3 is CASSFGALEAFF. The CDR3 nucleotides read TGTGCCAGCAGTTTCGGGGCATTAGAAGCTTTCTTT. The chain carries TRBV2 and TRBJ1-1; possible D gene TRBD1, 5 bases. Trimming removed 5 bases from V and 8 bases from J, with 12 bases in between. CDR3 length equals 12 residues. From germline, CDR1 is SNHLY and CDR2 FYNNEI.

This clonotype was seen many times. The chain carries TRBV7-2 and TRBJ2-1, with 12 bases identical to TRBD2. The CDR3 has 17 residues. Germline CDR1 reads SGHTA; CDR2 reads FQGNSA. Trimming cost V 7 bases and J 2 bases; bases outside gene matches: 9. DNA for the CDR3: TGTGCCAGCAACCCAGTGACTAGCGGGGGTCCCTACAATGAGCAGTTCTTC. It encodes CASNPVTSGGPYNEQFF.

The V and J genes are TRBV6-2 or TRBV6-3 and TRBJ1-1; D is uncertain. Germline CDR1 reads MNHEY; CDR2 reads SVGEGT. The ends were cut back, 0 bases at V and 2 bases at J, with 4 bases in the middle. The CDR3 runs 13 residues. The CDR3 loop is CASSYSKNTEAFF. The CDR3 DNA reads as TGTGCCAGCAGTTACTCAAAAAACACTGAAGCTTTCTTT.

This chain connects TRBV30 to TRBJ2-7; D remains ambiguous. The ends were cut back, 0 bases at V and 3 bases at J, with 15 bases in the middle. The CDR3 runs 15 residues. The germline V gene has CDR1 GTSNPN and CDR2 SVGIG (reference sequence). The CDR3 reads CAWSVWPSGGYEQYF. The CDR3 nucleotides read TGTGCCTGGAGTGTATGGCCTAGTGGCGGCTACGAGCAGTACTTC.

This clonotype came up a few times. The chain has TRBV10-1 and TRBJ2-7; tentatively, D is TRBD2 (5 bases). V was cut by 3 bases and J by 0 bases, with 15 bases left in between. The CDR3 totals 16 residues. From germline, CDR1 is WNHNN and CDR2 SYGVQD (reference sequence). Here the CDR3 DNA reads TGCGCCAGCAGTGACCACGCGGGCAAAAGCTCCTACGAGCAGTACTTC. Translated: CASSDHAGKSSYEQYF.

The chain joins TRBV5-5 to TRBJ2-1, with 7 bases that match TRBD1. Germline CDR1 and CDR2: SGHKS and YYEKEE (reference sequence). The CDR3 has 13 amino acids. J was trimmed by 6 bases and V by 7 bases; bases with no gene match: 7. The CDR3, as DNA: TGTGCCAGCGCAAAACGACAGGGCAATGAGCAGTTCTTC. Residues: CASAKRQGNEQFF.

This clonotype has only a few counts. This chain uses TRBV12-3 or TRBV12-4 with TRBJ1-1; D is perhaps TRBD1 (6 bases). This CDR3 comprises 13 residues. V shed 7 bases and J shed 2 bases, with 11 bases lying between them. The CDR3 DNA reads TGTGCCAGCATCTGGACAGTTAACACTGAAGCTTTCTTT. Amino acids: CASIWTVNTEAFF.

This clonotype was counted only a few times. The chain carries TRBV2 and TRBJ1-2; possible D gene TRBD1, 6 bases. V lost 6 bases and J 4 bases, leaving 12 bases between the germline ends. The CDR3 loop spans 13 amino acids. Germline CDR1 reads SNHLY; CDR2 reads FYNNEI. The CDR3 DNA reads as TGTGCCAGCAGCCCCACAGGGACCTATGGCTACACCTTC. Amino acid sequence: CASSPTGTYGYTF.

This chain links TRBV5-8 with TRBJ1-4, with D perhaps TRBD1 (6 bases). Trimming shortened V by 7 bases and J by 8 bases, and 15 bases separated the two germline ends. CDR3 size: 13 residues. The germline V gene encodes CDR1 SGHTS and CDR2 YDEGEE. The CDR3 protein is CASVEGGNEKLFF. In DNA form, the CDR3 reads TGTGCCAGCGTCGAGGGGGGGAACGAAAAACTGTTTTTT.

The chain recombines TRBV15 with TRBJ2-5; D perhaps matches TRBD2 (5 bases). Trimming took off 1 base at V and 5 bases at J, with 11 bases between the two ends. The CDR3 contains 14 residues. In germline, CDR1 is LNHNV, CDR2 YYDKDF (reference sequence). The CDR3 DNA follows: TGTGCCACCAGCAGAGTCGGGGATGTGGAGACCCAGTACTTC. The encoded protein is CATSRVGDVETQYF.

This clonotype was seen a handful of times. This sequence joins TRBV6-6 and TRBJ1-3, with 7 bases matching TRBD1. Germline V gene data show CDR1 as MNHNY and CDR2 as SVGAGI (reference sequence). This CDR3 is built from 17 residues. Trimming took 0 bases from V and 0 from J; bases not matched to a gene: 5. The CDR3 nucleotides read TGTGCCAGCAGTTACTCGAGACAGGGCGACTCTGGAAACACCATATATTTT. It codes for CASSYSRQGDSGNTIYF.

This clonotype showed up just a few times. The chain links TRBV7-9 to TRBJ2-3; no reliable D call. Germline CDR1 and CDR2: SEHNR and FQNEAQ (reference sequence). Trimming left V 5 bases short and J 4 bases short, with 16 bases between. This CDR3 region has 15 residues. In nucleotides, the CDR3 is TGTGCCAGCAGCATAGACTGGGCAAGGGCAGATACGCAGTATTTT. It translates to CASSIDWARADTQYF.